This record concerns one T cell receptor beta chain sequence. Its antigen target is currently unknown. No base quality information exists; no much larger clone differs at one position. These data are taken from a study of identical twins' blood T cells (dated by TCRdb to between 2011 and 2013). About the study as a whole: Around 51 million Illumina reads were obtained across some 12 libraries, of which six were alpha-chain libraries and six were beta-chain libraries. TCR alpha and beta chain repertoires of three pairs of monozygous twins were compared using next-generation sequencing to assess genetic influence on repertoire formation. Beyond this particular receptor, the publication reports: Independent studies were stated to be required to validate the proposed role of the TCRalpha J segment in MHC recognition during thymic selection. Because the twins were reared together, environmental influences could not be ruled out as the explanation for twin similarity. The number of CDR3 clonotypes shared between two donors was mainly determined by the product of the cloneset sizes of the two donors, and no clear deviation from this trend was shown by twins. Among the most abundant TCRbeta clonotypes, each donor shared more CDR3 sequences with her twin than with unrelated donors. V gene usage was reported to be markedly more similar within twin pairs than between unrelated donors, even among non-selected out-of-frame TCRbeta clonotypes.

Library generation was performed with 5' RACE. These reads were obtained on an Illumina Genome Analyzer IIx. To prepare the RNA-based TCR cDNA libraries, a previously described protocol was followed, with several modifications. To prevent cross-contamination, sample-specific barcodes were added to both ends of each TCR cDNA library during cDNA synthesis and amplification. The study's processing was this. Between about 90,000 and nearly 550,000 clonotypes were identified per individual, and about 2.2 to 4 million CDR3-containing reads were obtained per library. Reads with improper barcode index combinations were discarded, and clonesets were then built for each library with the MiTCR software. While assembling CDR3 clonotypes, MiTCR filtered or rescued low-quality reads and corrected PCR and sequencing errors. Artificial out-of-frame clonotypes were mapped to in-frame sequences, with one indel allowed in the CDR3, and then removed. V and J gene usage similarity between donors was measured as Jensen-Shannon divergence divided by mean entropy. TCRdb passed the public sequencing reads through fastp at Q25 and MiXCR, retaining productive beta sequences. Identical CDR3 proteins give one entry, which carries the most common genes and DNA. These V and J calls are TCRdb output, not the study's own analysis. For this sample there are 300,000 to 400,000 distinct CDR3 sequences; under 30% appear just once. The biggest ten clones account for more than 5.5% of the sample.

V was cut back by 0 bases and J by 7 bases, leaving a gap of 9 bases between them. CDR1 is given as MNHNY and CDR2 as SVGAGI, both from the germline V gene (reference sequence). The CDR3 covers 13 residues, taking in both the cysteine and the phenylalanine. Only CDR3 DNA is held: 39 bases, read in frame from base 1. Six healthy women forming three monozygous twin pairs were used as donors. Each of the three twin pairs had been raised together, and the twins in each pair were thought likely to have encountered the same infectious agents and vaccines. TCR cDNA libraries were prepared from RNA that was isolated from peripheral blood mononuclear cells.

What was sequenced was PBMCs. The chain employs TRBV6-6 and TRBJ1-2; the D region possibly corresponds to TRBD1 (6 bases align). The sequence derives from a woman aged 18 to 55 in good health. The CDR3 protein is CASSYSDSGGYTF. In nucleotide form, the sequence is TGTGCCAGCAGTTACTCGGACAGCGGTGGCTACACCTTC.